This T cell receptor (beta chain) derives from a study of blood T cell repertoires in COVID-19. For the study at large: Samples came from the United States, Italy and Spain, spanning acute and convalescent COVID-19.

Germline values: CDR1 SQVTM, CDR2 ANQGSEA. Between the trimmed V and J ends, which lost 3 bases and 0 bases, there was a span of 6 bases. The CDR3 runs 13 residues. Source study methods: Amplified reference gene primers provided the basis for estimating nucleated cell counts. Some clones are missing from TCRdb's copy, which holds only in-frame ones; the method was immunoSEQ multiplex PCR. Clonal size and the V and J genes are those of that table, whereas D and trimming came from the DNA. The profile shows 400,000 to 550,000 clones, roughly 87% of them singletons. Recruitment covered under 25 US areas and drew participants whose ages spanned about 18 to 100 years.

The source material was PBMCs or T cells enriched from blood (not recorded which). This chain connects TRBV29-1 to TRBJ2-1; D is unresolved. The TCR sequence derives from a woman aged 18-29 years with acute COVID-19. DNA for the CDR3: TGCAGCGTTGAGGCTTTCTCCTACAATGAGCAGTTCTTC. Its translation is CSVEAFSYNEQFF.